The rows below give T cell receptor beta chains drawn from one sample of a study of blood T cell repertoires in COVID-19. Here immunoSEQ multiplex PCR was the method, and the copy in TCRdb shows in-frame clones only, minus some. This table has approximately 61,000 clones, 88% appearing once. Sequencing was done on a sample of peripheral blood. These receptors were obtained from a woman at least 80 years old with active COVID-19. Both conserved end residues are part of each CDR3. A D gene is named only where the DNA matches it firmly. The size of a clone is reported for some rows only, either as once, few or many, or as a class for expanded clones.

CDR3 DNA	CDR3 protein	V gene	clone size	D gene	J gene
TGTGCCAGCAGAGCGACAGGGTTAATCCAAGAGACCCAGTACTTC	CASRATGLIQETQYF	TRBV6-6	once	TRBD1	TRBJ2-5
TGTGCCAGCAGCTCTTACAGGGGAACCGGGGAGCTGTTTTTT	CASSSYRGTGELFF	TRBV7-3	NA	TRBD1	TRBJ2-2
TGTGCCTGGAGTGTCCCGACTAGCGGGGGCACCTACGAGCAGTACTTC	CAWSVPTSGGTYEQYF	TRBV30	NA	TRBD2	TRBJ2-7
TGTGCCAGCCAAACAGGGGGAACAGATACGCAGTATTTT	CASQTGGTDTQYF	TRBV18	once	TRBD1	TRBJ2-3
TGTGCCAGCTCACTCCAGGGGCTGAACACTGAAGCTTTCTTT	CASSLQGLNTEAFF	TRBV18	once	NA	TRBJ1-1
TGTGCCAGCAGCTATCTAAACATTCAGTACTTC	CASSYLNIQYF	TRBV28	once	NA	TRBJ2-4
TGTGCCAGCAGTTCCCGCGGGACAGGGCTGGGTCAGCCCCAGCATTTT	CASSSRGTGLGQPQHF	TRBV27	NA	TRBD1	TRBJ1-5
TGTGCCAGCAGGCCTTCCTTAGCGGGGTTGAACACCGGGGAGCTGTTTTTT	CASRPSLAGLNTGELFF	TRBV3-1/TRBV3-2	NA	TRBD2	TRBJ2-2
TGCGCCAGCAGGACAGGGTACATGAACACTGAAGCTTTCTTT	CASRTGYMNTEAFF	TRBV4-1	once	TRBD1	TRBJ1-1
TGTGCCAGCAGCCAAGTTTGGGGGGAAGAGACCCAGTACTTC	CASSQVWGEETQYF	TRBV3-1/TRBV3-2	NA	NA	TRBJ2-5
TGTGCCAGTAGCATTCTCAGGGGATCAGTTCAGCCCCAGCATTTT	CASSILRGSVQPQHF	TRBV19	once	NA	TRBJ1-5
TGTGCCAGCAGGACACGTAGCGGGGGGGGCTACAATGAGCAGTTCTTC	CASRTRSGGGYNEQFF	TRBV2	NA	TRBD2	TRBJ2-1
TGCGCCAGCAGCCGTACCGGGACTTACTACGAGCAGTACTTC	CASSRTGTYYEQYF	TRBV5-1	NA	NA	TRBJ2-7
TGTGCCAGCAGCCGACAGGGAGGAGGCGGGGAGCTGTTTTTT	CASSRQGGGGELFF	TRBV6-5	NA	NA	TRBJ2-2
TGTGCCAGCTCCACGGGGGGCGGGCCAGATACGCAGTATTTT	CASSTGGGPDTQYF	TRBV18	NA	NA	TRBJ2-3
TGTGCCACCAGTGCCCCGGGACAGGGAAATCAGCCCCAGCATTTT	CATSAPGQGNQPQHF	TRBV24-1	NA	TRBD1	TRBJ1-5
TGTGCCAGCCGACTAGCGGAGATTTTCTACGAGCAGTACTTC	CASRLAEIFYEQYF	TRBV7-9	few	TRBD2	TRBJ2-7
TGTGCCAGCACCACGGGGGTCACAGATACGCAGTATTTT	CASTTGVTDTQYF	TRBV7-9	NA	NA	TRBJ2-3
TGTGCCACCAGTGGTGCGGGAGCTTACAATGAGCAGTTCTTC	CATSGAGAYNEQFF	TRBV24-1	NA	TRBD2	TRBJ2-1
TGTGCCAGCAGTTTATTGGGCAGTACAACCTATGGCTACACCTTC	CASSLLGSTTYGYTF	TRBV28	few	NA	TRBJ1-2